The present entry profiles one TCR beta chain with its context. This sample is part of a study of blood T cell repertoires in COVID-19. The V end was cut by 0 bases, the J end by 10 bases, with 6 bases between. Germline lookup yields CDR1 SEHNR and CDR2 FQNEAQ (reference sequence). This CDR3 has 12 amino acids. Assay: immunoSEQ multiplex PCR; the TCRdb copy retains only in-frame clones and omits some. The sample includes tens of thousands of clones, about 90% of them seen just once. This chain connects TRBV7-9 to TRBJ2-2; no clear D gene. Sequencing was done on a sample of peripheral blood. The origin of this receptor is a human donor with active COVID-19. The donor label of this sample is uncertain. The CDR3 nucleotides are TGTGCCAGCAGCTTAGCAGGAGAGGAGCTGTTTTTT. It translates to CASSLAGEELFF.